This record covers a single T cell receptor (beta chain). Its antigen remains unknown. Looked up from germline, CDR1 is MDHEN and CDR2 is SYDVKM. This CDR3 region has 16 residues. This record belongs to a study of CXCR3-negative and CXCR3-positive naive CD8 T cells. The authors made the TRB cDNA libraries by 5' RACE using UMI labels. TCRdb re-analyzed the 5' RACE reads; it lists each CDR3 protein once, without DNA. The sample totals some 130,000 distinct CDR3 sequences. Study-wide points: Naive cells used TRBV-TRBJ genes in much the same way whether CXCR3-negative or CXCR3-positive; memory cells did not.

The clonotype comes from a human donor in good health. Some clones in this sample may be carry-over from other donors' samples. The J gene is TRBJ2-7, the V gene TRBV28; TCRdb calls TRBD1, which cannot be checked without DNA. The sequencing input was naive CXCR3- CD8+ T cells from blood. Subset defined: CD45RO-CCR7+CD27+CD95- naive CD8+ T cells lacking CXCR3 (TNR3-). This CDR3 is CASSLGTGTSSYEQYF.